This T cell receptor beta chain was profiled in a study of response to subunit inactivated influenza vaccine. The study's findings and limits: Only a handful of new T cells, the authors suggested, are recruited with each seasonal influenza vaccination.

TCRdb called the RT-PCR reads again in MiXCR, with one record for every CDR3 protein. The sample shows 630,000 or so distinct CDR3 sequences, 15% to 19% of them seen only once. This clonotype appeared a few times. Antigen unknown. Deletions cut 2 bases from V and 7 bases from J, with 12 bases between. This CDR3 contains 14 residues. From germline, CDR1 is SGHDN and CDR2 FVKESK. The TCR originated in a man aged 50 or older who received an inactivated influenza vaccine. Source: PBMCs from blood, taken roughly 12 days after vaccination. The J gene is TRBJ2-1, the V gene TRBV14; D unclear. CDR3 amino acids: CASSQTSIDNEQFF. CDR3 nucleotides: TGTGCCAGCAGCCAAACCTCGATAGATAATGAGCAGTTCTTC.